Below, 25 T cell receptor beta chains from the same sample are listed, as sequenced in a study of CD8+ T cells in alopecia areata. It was cDNA, reverse transcribed from extracted RNA, that served as the sequencing template. Repertoires were generated with immunoSEQ multiplex PCR, while TCRdb's copy carries only in-frame clones and drops some. The data contain some 170,000 clones, 50% to 75% of them seen just once; the ten biggest clones take up more than 15%. The sample's treatment: oral pan-JAK inhibitor, 5-10 mg twice daily. The sequences come from CD4+ T cells sorted from blood, collected at roughly week 58, from a patient treated with tofacitinib. These receptor sequences come from a human donor with alopecia areata.

V usage is TRBV29-1 and J usage is TRBJ1-5; D may be TRBD1 (6 bases). V was pared by 4 bases and J by 0 bases, with 16 bases between. This CDR3 has 16 residues. Germline lookup yields CDR1 SQVTM and CDR2 ANQGSEA. DNA for the CDR3: TGCAGCGTTGCGGCCGAGGCGGGGGCTAGCAATCAGCCCCAGCATTTT. This sequence encodes CSVAAEAGASNQPQHF. Supplemented by reference TRBV29-1 and TRBJ1-5, the full variable domain reads SAVISQKPSRDICQRGTSLTIQCQVDSQVTMMFWYRQQPGQSLTLIATANQGSEATYESGFVIDKFPISRPNLTFSTLTVSNMSPEDSSIYLCSVAAEAGASNQPQHFGDGTRLSIL.

The genes are TRBV30 and TRBJ1-1; D is possibly TRBD1 (6 bases). The CDR3 sequence is 13 residues long. The germline V gene has CDR1 GTSNPN and CDR2 SVGIG (reference sequence). With 5 bases removed from V and 1 base from J, the gap between germline ends came to 11 bases. The CDR3 bases are TGTGCCTGGTGGACAGCATCGAACACTGAAGCTTTCTTT. Translating gives CAWWTASNTEAFF.

V gene TRBV29-1 combines with J gene TRBJ2-7; D is undetermined. V was clipped by 7 bases and J by 3 bases, with 13 bases between them. The CDR3 spans 12 residues. Germline CDR1 and CDR2: SQVTM and ANQGSEA. The CDR3: CSARDGDYEQYF. Written as DNA, the CDR3 is TGCAGCGCGCGTGACGGTGACTACGAGCAGTACTTC.

J is TRBJ1-2 and V is TRBV18; D is possibly TRBD1 (6 bases). This CDR3 region has 14 residues. The germline gives CDR1 KGHSH, CDR2 LQKENI. The V gene lost 4 bases and the J gene lost 4 bases, with 13 bases spanning the gap. The CDR3 is CASSLGQNLYGYTF. The DNA of the CDR3 is TGTGCCAGCTCACTTGGACAGAACCTCTATGGCTACACCTTC.

The chain's CDR3 is CASSDRLGGYTF. CDR3 DNA: TGTGCCAGCAGTGATCGCCTCGGGGGCTACACCTTC. The chain employs TRBV2 and TRBJ1-2; D gene uncertain. V was cut by 3 bases and J by 8 bases, with 10 bases left in between. Germline CDR1 is SNHLY and CDR2 is FYNNEI. The CDR3 has 12 amino acids.

The chain has TRBV7-9 and TRBJ2-3; a weak D match, TRBD2 (7 bases). Germline V gives CDR1 SEHNR, CDR2 FQNEAQ (reference sequence). V lost 11 bases and J 4 bases, leaving 10 bases between the germline ends. There are 11 residues in the CDR3. CDR3: CAPGGPDTQYF. In nucleotides, the CDR3 is TGTGCCCCCGGGGGGCCAGATACGCAGTATTTT.

The chain employs TRBV4-1 and TRBJ1-6; 8 bases agree with TRBD1. The J segment lost 6 bases and the V segment lost 1 base, leaving 8 bases of the junction unmatched. This CDR3 has 17 amino acids. Germline values: CDR1 MGHRA, CDR2 YSYEKL. The CDR3 bases are TGCGCCAGCAGCCAAGTTCTCGGGGACAGGAGTAATTCACCCCTCCACTTT. Translating gives CASSQVLGDRSNSPLHF.

The genes are TRBV5-1 and TRBJ2-2, with a possible D match to TRBD2 (5 bases). This CDR3 is built from 19 residues. CDR1 and CDR2 (germline): SGHRS, YFSETQ. Trimming cost V 6 bases and J 0 bases, with 24 bases left between them. Here the CDR3 reads CASKPHTQAAYTNTGELFF. CDR3 DNA: TGCGCCAGCAAACCTCACACACAAGCGGCCTACACGAACACCGGGGAGCTGTTTTTT.

This clone has a handful of counts. The chain combines TRBV29-1 with TRBJ2-3, with no clear D. CDR3 length equals 14 residues. V was cut by 7 bases and J by 1 base, with 15 bases left in between. Germline values: CDR1 SQVTM, CDR2 ANQGSEA. The CDR3 sequence is CSDIQPDGTDTQYF. In DNA, the CDR3 is TGCAGCGACATCCAACCGGACGGCACAGATACGCAGTATTTT.

This chain links TRBV4-1 with TRBJ1-5, with D possibly TRBD1 on 5 matching bases. The V end was cut by 1 base, the J end by 1 base, with 17 bases between. Germline V gene data show CDR1 as MGHRA and CDR2 as YSYEKL. The CDR3 spans 18 residues. The CDR3 region has the DNA TGCGCCAGCAGCCAAGCATCCACTCCTTGGGGGAGCAATCAGCCCCAGCATTTT. This translates into CASSQASTPWGSNQPQHF.

The chain employs TRBV5-6 and TRBJ2-3; 8 bases line up with TRBD1. The CDR3 has 16 amino acids. Germline CDR1 is SGHDT and CDR2 is YYEEEE. The trim removed 4 bases at V and 0 bases at J, leaving 7 bases unmatched. In nucleotides, the CDR3 is TGTGCCAGCAGCCGGTGGGACAGGTTGAGCACAGATACGCAGTATTTT. It yields the protein CASSRWDRLSTDTQYF.

The chain couples TRBV29-1 to TRBJ2-3, with 8 bases lining up with TRBD1. The CDR3 loop spans 14 amino acids. Losses at the gene ends were 7 bases for V and 3 bases for J; bases not matched to a gene: 9. Germline V gene sequence: CDR1 SQVTM, CDR2 ANQGSEA. DNA of the CDR3: TGCAGCGGCGAGGACAGGGCCAGGACAGATACGCAGTATTTT. Amino acids: CSGEDRARTDTQYF.

This chain connects TRBV20-1 to TRBJ2-1; D call uncertain. Germline CDR1 reads DFQATT; CDR2 reads SNEGSKA (reference sequence). The CDR3 spans 10 residues. The V and J ends lost 4 bases and 9 bases respectively, with 7 bases between them. In nucleotides, the CDR3 is TGCAGTGCTATTAGGGCTGAGCAGTTCTTC. This encodes CSAIRAEQFF.

The rearrangement joins TRBV9 to TRBJ2-1, with TRBD2 as a possible D gene (7 bases). This CDR3 has 16 amino acids. V was trimmed by 0 bases and J by 2 bases, leaving 12 bases between them. CDR1 and CDR2 (germline): SGDLS, YYNGEE. This CDR3 reads CASSVGGGGTYNEQFF. In DNA form, the CDR3 reads TGTGCCAGCAGCGTAGGGGGCGGGGGCACCTACAATGAGCAGTTCTTC.

The chain has TRBV5-4 and TRBJ2-5; no definite D call. Trimming shortened V by 0 bases and J by 1 base, and 7 bases separated the two germline ends. The CDR3 spans 14 residues. CDR1 SGHNT and CDR2 YYREEE come from the germline V gene (reference sequence). The CDR3 is CASSLGPSQETQYF. For the CDR3, the DNA is TGTGCCAGCAGCTTGGGACCGAGCCAAGAGACCCAGTACTTC.

The rearrangement joins TRBV25-1 to TRBJ2-3; no reliable D call. CDR1 and CDR2 from the germline V gene are MGHDK and SYGVNS. The V and J ends lost 2 bases and 2 bases respectively, with 11 bases between them. This CDR3 is built from 15 residues. Written as DNA, the CDR3 is TGTGCCAGCAGTGAAGCTAGGGAACCCACAGATACGCAGTATTTT. It yields the protein CASSEAREPTDTQYF.

V gene TRBV6-5 combines with J gene TRBJ1-2, with a possible D match to TRBD1 (5 bases). Trimming removed 6 bases at V and 4 bases at J, with 6 bases between. The CDR3 is 11 residues long. Germline V gene data show CDR1 as MNHEY and CDR2 as SVGAGI. The CDR3 here is CASSGGYGYTF. In nucleotides, the CDR3 is TGTGCCAGCAGCGGGGGCTATGGCTACACCTTC.

The chain has TRBV29-1 and TRBJ2-1; 8 bases line up with TRBD1. This CDR3 spans 14 amino acids. Germline CDR1 and CDR2: SQVTM and ANQGSEA. Losses at the gene ends were 4 bases for V and 7 bases for J; bases not matched to a gene: 9. CDR3 sequence: CSVVTGAEYNEQFF. The CDR3 DNA sequence: TGCAGCGTTGTGACAGGGGCCGAATATAATGAGCAGTTCTTC.

The rearrangement joins TRBV29-1 to TRBJ2-1; 7 bases are shared with TRBD2. CDR1 is SQVTM and CDR2 is ANQGSEA in the germline V gene. The J segment lost 3 bases and the V segment lost 4 bases, leaving 6 bases of the junction unmatched. This CDR3 contains 14 residues. CDR3 bases: TGCAGCGTTGGAGGGGCGGGGGACTACAATGAGCAGTTCTTC. This gives the protein CSVGGAGDYNEQFF.

This chain joins TRBV7-3 and TRBJ2-3; TRBD1 matches 9 bases. Germline loops: CDR1 SGHTA, CDR2 FQGTGA. CDR3 length: 15 amino acids. Germline trimming cut 5 bases from V and 7 bases from J; bases unmatched to any gene: 10. The CDR3 sequence: CASSKTGGPSHTQYF. Here the CDR3 DNA reads TGTGCCAGCAGCAAAACAGGGGGCCCTTCCCATACGCAGTATTTT.

This clone was observed a few times. J is TRBJ1-2 and V is TRBV6-1, with D hard to call. Germline CDR1 MNHNS, CDR2 SASEGT. This CDR3 is 13 amino acids long. The germline V and J ends were trimmed by 7 bases and 0 bases, with 9 bases remaining between them. CDR3 residues: CASNPRPNYGYTF. The CDR3 nucleotides are TGTGCCAGCAACCCTCGGCCTAACTATGGCTACACCTTC.

This clone was seen a handful of times. The rearrangement joins TRBV19 to TRBJ2-1, with TRBD1 as a possible D gene (6 bases). Trimming took off 7 bases at V and 4 bases at J, with 20 bases between the two ends. This CDR3 has 16 amino acids. CDR1 is LNHDA and CDR2 is SQIVND in the germline V gene (reference sequence). The CDR3 DNA sequence: TGTGCCAGTACCACCTCAGGGGCCGAATCTTACAATGAGCAGTTCTTC. Amino acid sequence: CASTTSGAESYNEQFF.

The chain recombines TRBV30 with TRBJ1-3; D unclear. The CDR3 contains 13 residues. Germline loops: CDR1 GTSNPN, CDR2 SVGIG (reference sequence). V was trimmed by 4 bases and J by 0 bases, leaving 7 bases between them. For the CDR3, the DNA is TGTGCCTGGAATTCGGGCTCTGGAAACACCATATATTTT. Residues: CAWNSGSGNTIYF.

This clone has only a few counts. J is TRBJ2-5 and V is TRBV4-1; 7 bases align to TRBD2. CDR1 and CDR2 from the germline V gene are MGHRA and YSYEKL. This CDR3 contains 15 residues. V shed 3 bases and J 2 bases; nucleotides not matched to a gene: 6. CDR3 nucleotide sequence: TGCGCCAGCAGCCAGGGAGGGACCCGTCAAGAGACCCAGTACTTC. Protein: CASSQGGTRQETQYF.

In DNA form, the CDR3 reads TGTGCCAGCAGCTCCGGGACTACCACAGATACGCAGTATTTT. Residues: CASSSGTTTDTQYF. The chain carries TRBV9 and TRBJ2-3; TRBD2 aligns across 7 bases. The CDR3 runs 14 residues. Looked up from germline, CDR1 is SGDLS and CDR2 is YYNGEE. The V and J ends lost 4 bases and 2 bases, in that order; junction bases with no gene match: 4.